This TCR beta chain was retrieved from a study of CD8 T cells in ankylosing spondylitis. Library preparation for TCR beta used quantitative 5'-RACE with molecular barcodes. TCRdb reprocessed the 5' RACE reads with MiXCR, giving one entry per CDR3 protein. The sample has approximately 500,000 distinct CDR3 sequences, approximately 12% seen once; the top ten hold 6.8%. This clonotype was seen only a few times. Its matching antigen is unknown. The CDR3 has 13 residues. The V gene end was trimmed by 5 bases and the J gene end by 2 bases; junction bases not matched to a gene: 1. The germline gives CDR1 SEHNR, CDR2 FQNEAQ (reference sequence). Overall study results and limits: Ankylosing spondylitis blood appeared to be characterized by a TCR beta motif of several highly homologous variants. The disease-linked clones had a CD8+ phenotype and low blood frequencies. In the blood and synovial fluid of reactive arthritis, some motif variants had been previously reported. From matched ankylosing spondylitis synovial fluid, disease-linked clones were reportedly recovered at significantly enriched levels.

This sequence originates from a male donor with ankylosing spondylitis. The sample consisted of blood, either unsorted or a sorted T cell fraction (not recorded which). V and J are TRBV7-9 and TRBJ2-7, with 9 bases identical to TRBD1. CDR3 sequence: CASSHRGPYEQYF. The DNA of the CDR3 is TGTGCCAGCAGCCACAGGGGGCCCTACGAGCAGTACTTC.